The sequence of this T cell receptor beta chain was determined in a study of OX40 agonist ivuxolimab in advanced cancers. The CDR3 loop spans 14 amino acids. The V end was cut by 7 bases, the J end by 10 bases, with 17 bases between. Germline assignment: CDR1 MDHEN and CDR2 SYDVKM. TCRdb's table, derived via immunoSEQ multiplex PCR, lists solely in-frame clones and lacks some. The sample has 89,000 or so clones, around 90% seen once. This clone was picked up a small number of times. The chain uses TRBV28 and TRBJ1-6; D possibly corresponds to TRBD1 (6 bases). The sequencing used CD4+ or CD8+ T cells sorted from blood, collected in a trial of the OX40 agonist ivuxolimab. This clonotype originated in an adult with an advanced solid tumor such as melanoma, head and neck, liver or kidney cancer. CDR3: CASITGPLGSPLHF. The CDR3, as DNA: TGTGCCAGCATAACAGGGCCTTTAGGATCACCCCTCCACTTT.